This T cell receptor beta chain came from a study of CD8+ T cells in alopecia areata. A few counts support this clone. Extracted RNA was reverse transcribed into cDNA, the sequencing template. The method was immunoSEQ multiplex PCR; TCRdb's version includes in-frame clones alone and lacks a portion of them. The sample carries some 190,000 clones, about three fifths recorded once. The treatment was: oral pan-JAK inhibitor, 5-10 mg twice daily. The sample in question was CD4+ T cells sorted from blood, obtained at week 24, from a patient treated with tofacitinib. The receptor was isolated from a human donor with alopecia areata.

The CDR3 is CAISEQSGYEQYF. The CDR3 DNA follows: TGTGCCATCAGTGAACAGAGTGGGTACGAGCAGTACTTC. The genes are TRBV10-3 and TRBJ2-7; no clear D gene. This CDR3 is built from 13 residues. The germline CDR1 and CDR2 sequences are ENHRY and SYGVKD. V dropped 3 bases and J dropped 4 bases, with 10 bases sitting between them.